Following are 18 T cell receptor beta chains from one sample sequenced in a study of blood T cell repertoires in COVID-19. Sequenced by immunoSEQ multiplex PCR; TCRdb stores in-frame clones only, minus some. The sample carries about 230,000 clones, 85% to 90% recorded once. The material sequenced was PBMCs or T cells enriched from blood (not recorded which). All receptors derive from a young man who had recovered from COVID-19.

The V and J genes are TRBV7-9 and TRBJ1-3; TRBD1 matches 12 bases. CDR3 length: 17 residues. The germline gives CDR1 SEHNR, CDR2 FQNEAQ (reference sequence). The trim removed 5 bases at V and 3 bases at J, leaving 8 bases unmatched. In nucleotides, the CDR3 is TGTGCCAGCAGCCCTTGGGACAGGGGGCATTATGGAAACACCATATATTTT. Its protein product is CASSPWDRGHYGNTIYF.

The chain has TRBV9 and TRBJ2-5; D unresolved. Trimming cost V 0 bases and J 1 base, with 4 bases left between them. The length of the CDR3 is 13 residues. Germline loops: CDR1 SGDLS, CDR2 YYNGEE. CDR3 DNA: TGTGCCAGCAGCGTAGACTTCCAAGAGACCCAGTACTTC. Its protein is CASSVDFQETQYF.

This rearrangement joins TRBV6-5 to TRBJ2-1, with D perhaps TRBD1 (6 bases). Trimming pared 6 bases from V and 15 bases from J, leaving 21 bases between. Germline V CDR1 and CDR2: MNHEY, SVGAGI. There are 13 residues in the CDR3. The CDR3 sequence is CASRMDSPPERFF. DNA of the CDR3: TGTGCCAGCAGGATGGACAGCCCCCCAGAGAGGTTCTTC.

This chain connects TRBV5-1 to TRBJ2-3; possibly TRBD1 for D (5 bases). This CDR3 region has 16 residues. V gave up 2 bases and J gave up 1 base, with 14 bases separating them. CDR1 SGHRS and CDR2 YFSETQ come from the germline V gene. CDR3 in DNA: TGCGCCAGCAGCTTCCTTACTACAGGAGGCACAGATACGCAGTATTTT. Amino acid sequence: CASSFLTTGGTDTQYF.

This clone has only one observation. The CDR3 region is CASSLGRGRGDTEAFF. CDR3 nucleotide sequence: TGCGCCAGCAGCTTGGGTAGGGGCCGGGGGGACACTGAAGCTTTCTTT. The gene calls are TRBV5-1 and TRBJ1-1, with D perhaps TRBD1 (5 bases). Trimming stripped 0 bases from V and 3 bases from J, with 15 bases between. The CDR3 is 16 residues long. Germline CDR1 reads SGHRS; CDR2 reads YFSETQ. Based on the CDR3 plus reference TRBV5-1 and TRBJ1-1, the full variable domain is KAGVTQTPRYLIKTRGQQVTLSCSPISGHRSVSWYQQTPGQGLQFLFEYFSETQRNKGNFPGRFSGRQFSNSRSEMNVSTLELGDSALYLCASSLGRGRGDTEAFFGQGTRLTVV.

The chain links TRBV5-1 to TRBJ1-2; TRBD1 matches 8 bases. With V trimmed by 3 bases and J by 4 bases, 8 bases remained unmatched. Germline CDR1 SGHRS, CDR2 YFSETQ. CDR3 length: 15 residues. CDR3 protein: CASSSLTGDIYGYTF. The CDR3 nucleotides are TGCGCCAGCAGCTCGTTGACAGGGGATATCTATGGCTACACCTTC.

This clone was seen just once. This chain connects TRBV5-1 to TRBJ2-1; TRBD1 might be the D (6 bases). Germline CDR1 SGHRS, CDR2 YFSETQ. CDR3 size: 15 residues. The ends were cut back, 4 bases at V and 0 bases at J, with 11 bases in the middle. The CDR3 DNA reads TGCGCCAGCAGCAGGGGACAAGACTCCTACAATGAGCAGTTCTTC. Its translation: CASSRGQDSYNEQFF.

The count of this clone is one. The CDR3 protein is CASSEGHWPGSGDTQYF. DNA of the CDR3: TGCGCCAGCAGTGAGGGGCACTGGCCGGGGTCGGGAGATACGCAGTATTTT. The V and J genes are TRBV10-1 and TRBJ2-3, with a possible D match to TRBD2 (5 bases). With 2 bases removed from V and 5 bases from J, the gap between germline ends came to 20 bases. The CDR3 extends over 17 amino acids. CDR1 is WNHNN, CDR2 SYGVQD, per germline (reference sequence).

This clone was counted between two and nine times. The chain joins TRBV19 to TRBJ2-2; D is possibly TRBD1 (6 bases). The germline V gene encodes CDR1 LNHDA and CDR2 SQIVND (reference sequence). CDR3 length: 13 residues. The V end lost 6 bases, the J end lost 1 base, and 6 bases lay between the germline ends. CDR3 residues: CASRGQNTGELFF. The CDR3 DNA sequence: TGTGCCAGTAGGGGACAGAACACCGGGGAGCTGTTTTTT. Full variable domain (rest looked up from reference TRBV19 and TRBJ2-2): DGGITQSPKYLFRKEGQNVTLSCEQNLNHDAMYWYRQDPGQGLRLIYYSQIVNDFQKGDIAEGYSVSREKKESFPLTVTSAQKNPTAFYLCASRGQNTGELFFGEGSRLTVL.

The chain recombines TRBV4-1 with TRBJ2-1; D is possibly TRBD1 (6 bases). CDR3 length: 15 amino acids. Germline CDR1 and CDR2: MGHRA and YSYEKL. V was pared by 5 bases and J by 6 bases, with 17 bases between. The CDR3 bases are TGCGCCAGCAGCTACACAGGGCTTGCGAGCAATGAGCAGTTCTTC. Translated: CASSYTGLASNEQFF.

The gene calls are TRBV28 and TRBJ1-5; TRBD1 agrees at 7 bases. The CDR3 consists of 16 residues. Per the germline V gene, CDR1 is MDHEN and CDR2 is SYDVKM. V shed 6 bases, J shed 9 bases, and the junction held 17 bases outside the gene matches. The CDR3 here is CASSSMTGTRIRPQHF. The CDR3 DNA is TGTGCCAGCAGCTCGATGACAGGGACTCGTATCAGGCCCCAGCATTTT.

The genes are TRBV29-1 and TRBJ1-2; D is perhaps TRBD1 (6 bases). Germline V CDR1 and CDR2: SQVTM, ANQGSEA. The CDR3 has 12 amino acids. V lost 7 bases to trimming and J lost 9 bases, with 18 bases between them. CDR3 sequence (DNA): TGCAGCGCCTCTGAGGTCCAGGGGAGCTACACCTTC. Its protein is CSASEVQGSYTF.

This rearrangement joins TRBV28 to TRBJ1-1, with D tentatively TRBD1 (6 bases). This CDR3 spans 16 amino acids. Trimming shortened V by 0 bases and J by 0 bases, and 11 bases separated the two germline ends. Germline V lookup: CDR1 MDHEN, CDR2 SYDVKM. The DNA for the CDR3 is TGTGCCAGCAGTTTATGGACAGGTGTTATGAACACTGAAGCTTTCTTT. Translated, it gives CASSLWTGVMNTEAFF.

The gene calls are TRBV6-5 and TRBJ2-5; 10 nucleotides agree with TRBD2. Germline V CDR1 and CDR2: MNHEY, SVGAGI. This CDR3 region has 15 residues. Germline trimming cut 6 bases from V and 5 bases from J; bases unmatched to any gene: 9. DNA for the CDR3: TGTGCCAGCAGGGGCCTAGCGGGGGTCTGGGAGACCCAGTACTTC. Translated, it gives CASRGLAGVWETQYF.

This clone was recorded once. The chain joins TRBV30 to TRBJ1-1; TRBD1 matches at 8 bases. Germline CDR1 GTSNPN, CDR2 SVGIG (reference sequence). The CDR3 is made up of 10 amino acids. V shed 8 bases, J shed 9 bases, and the junction held 5 bases outside the gene matches. The CDR3 spells CAGRTGQAFF. The DNA of the CDR3 is TGTGCCGGAAGGACAGGGCAAGCTTTCTTT.

The rearrangement links TRBV4-1 to TRBJ1-2; TRBD1 aligns across 7 bases. Germline V gives CDR1 MGHRA, CDR2 YSYEKL. J lost 1 base, V lost 2 bases, and 10 bases had no gene match. This CDR3 comprises 17 residues. The CDR3 region is CASSQTLTGDHNYGYTF. The CDR3 nucleotides read TGCGCCAGCAGCCAAACCCTAACAGGGGACCATAACTATGGCTACACCTTC.

The V and J genes are TRBV7-9 and TRBJ1-2; perhaps TRBD1 as D (6 bases). V was shortened by 3 bases and J by 7 bases, with 12 bases between the two germline ends. Germline V CDR1 and CDR2: SEHNR, FQNEAQ (reference sequence). This CDR3 has 13 amino acids. The DNA of the CDR3 is TGTGCCAGCAGCTTCACAGGGAGTGCTGGCTACACCTTC. It specifies CASSFTGSAGYTF.

The chain is built from TRBV27 and TRBJ2-3; 8 bases match TRBD2. The germline V gene encodes CDR1 MNHEY and CDR2 SMNVEV (reference sequence). The ends lost 2 bases at V and 3 bases at J; junction bases unmatched: 7. The CDR3 totals 16 residues. CDR3 sequence (DNA): TGTGCCAGCAGTTTAATCCCGGGAGGGCTGACAGATACGCAGTATTTT. This translates into CASSLIPGGLTDTQYF.